The sequence of this T cell receptor (beta chain) was determined in a study of cytomegalovirus exposure and HLA in healthy donors. Across the whole study: Unique TCR beta sequences numbering some 120 million came from about 179 million T cells in an earlier analysis.

The CDR3 is made up of 14 amino acids. Germline CDR1 reads MNHNS; CDR2 reads SASEGT. Losses at the gene ends were 6 bases for V and 5 bases for J; bases not matched to a gene: 10. The PCR employed 60 Vbeta primers together with 13 Jbeta primers. The assay was immunoSEQ multiplex PCR, and TCRdb's table has in-frame clones only and misses some. With about 34,000 clones in the sample, the ten largest clones hold roughly 5.9%. Comment on this clone: No antigen is known for it.

The CMV serostatus of this donor went unrecorded. Overall study results and limits: Researchers reported from a later analysis that most CMV-associated TCR beta chains appeared HLA-restricted.

What was sequenced was PBMCs. V and J are TRBV6-1 and TRBJ2-7, with 7 bases identical to TRBD1. The source is a human donor in good health. CDR3 in amino acids: CASRKGAPGDEQYF. The CDR3 coding sequence is TGTGCCAGCAGAAAGGGGGCGCCAGGCGACGAGCAGTACTTC.